This TCR beta chain was sequenced in a study of blood T cell repertoires in COVID-19. Study processing details: Estimated nucleated cell counts came from reference gene primer amplification. Using immunoSEQ multiplex PCR, the repertoire was profiled, and TCRdb retains in-frame clones only, with some absent. D and trimming were read from the DNA, whereas the V and J calls and clone size are those reported in that table. In the table there are 250,000 to 300,000 clones, about nine tenths of which are singletons. V lost 6 bases, J lost 9 bases, and 11 bases stayed unmatched. The CDR3 sequence is 15 residues long. CDR1 and CDR2 from the germline V gene are MNHNY and SVGAGI (reference sequence).

This chain connects TRBV6-6 to TRBJ2-1; 10 bases line up with TRBD2. The sample consisted of PBMCs or T cells enriched from blood (not recorded which). The TCR sequence derives from a middle-aged woman with acute COVID-19. CDR3 coding DNA: TGTGCCAGCAGACCCGACCTAGCGGGGGTTGGTGAGCAGTTCTTC. Protein product: CASRPDLAGVGEQFF.